This T cell receptor beta chain appears in the sequencing data of a study of control samples from healthy donors and cancer patients. Per germline, CDR1 SGHNT and CDR2 YYREEE (reference sequence). Losses at the gene ends were 1 base for V and 3 bases for J; bases not matched to a gene: 5. The CDR3 contains 15 residues. Profiling relied on immunoSEQ multiplex PCR, and the TCRdb table lists in-frame clones only, not all of them. Found here are 150,000 to 200,000 clones, approximately 96% of them singletons; the top ten hold 8.5%. This rearrangement joins TRBV5-4 to TRBJ2-7; 9 bases are a match to TRBD1. The TCR sequence derives from a woman between 40 and 55 years old in good health. Sequencing used blood. CDR3 DNA sequence: TGTGCCAGCAGCTTGCCGGGACAGGGCATCTACGAGCAGTACTTC. It translates to CASSLPGQGIYEQYF.